The clone carrying this TCR beta chain appeared a few times. Time point in this sample: patch test 1, 2 weeks after DPC sensitization. Noted treatment: therapeutic diphenylcyclopropenone sensitization with weekly scalp DPC. A single record per CDR3 protein comes from TCRdb applying MiXCR to the RACE reads. The sample yields 79,000 or so distinct CDR3 sequences, 9% to 12% seen once. This record belongs to a study of human T cells and chemical hapten exposure. The germline V gene encodes CDR1 SQVTM and CDR2 ANQGSEA. The V end was cut by 5 bases, the J end by 2 bases, with 13 bases between. CDR3 length equals 14 residues.

The sequences come from whole blood, collected in connection with sensitization to the hapten diphenylcyclopropenone (DPC). The chain carries TRBV29-1 and TRBJ1-5, with D tentatively TRBD1 (6 bases). The TCR comes from a woman aged 45-65 years with alopecia areata. Some clones in this sample may be carry-over from other donors' samples. CDR3 DNA sequence: TGCAGCGTTTCACAGGGAGTCGGCAATCAGCCCCAGCATTTT. Its protein product is CSVSQGVGNQPQHF.